This T cell receptor (beta chain) came from a study of blood T cell repertoires in COVID-19. The CDR3 sequence is 13 residues long. Germline V CDR1 and CDR2: SEHNR, FQNEAQ (reference sequence). Deletions cut 0 bases from V and 6 bases from J, with 5 bases between. Measured with immunoSEQ multiplex PCR; TCRdb has only the in-frame clones, and not every one. The sample shows about 42,000 clones, roughly 88% of them seen only once. The clonotype originates from a human donor in a cohort sampled during active COVID-19. The chain is built from TRBV7-9 and TRBJ1-4; D not resolved. The sequencing sample was made of peripheral blood. This CDR3 reads CASSLAGDEKLFF. The CDR3, as DNA: TGTGCCAGCAGCTTAGCCGGGGATGAAAAACTGTTTTTT.